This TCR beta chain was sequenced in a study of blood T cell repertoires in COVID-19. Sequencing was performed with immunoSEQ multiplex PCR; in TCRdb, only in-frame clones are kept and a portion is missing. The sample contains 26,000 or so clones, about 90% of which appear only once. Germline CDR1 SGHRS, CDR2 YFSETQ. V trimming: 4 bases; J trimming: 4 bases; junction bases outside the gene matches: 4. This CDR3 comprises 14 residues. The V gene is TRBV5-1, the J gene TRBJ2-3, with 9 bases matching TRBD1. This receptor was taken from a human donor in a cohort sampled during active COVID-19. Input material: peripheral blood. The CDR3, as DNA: TGCGCCAGCAGCCTCGGACAGGGGCCAGATACGCAGTATTTT. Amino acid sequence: CASSLGQGPDTQYF.